Each of the 8 T cell receptor beta chains below was sequenced from the same sample in a study of control samples from healthy donors and cancer patients. Generated by immunoSEQ multiplex PCR, the TCRdb table keeps only in-frame clones and is missing some. The table records approximately 58,000 clones, 87% of them present only once. Sequenced material: PBMCs. The source of these receptors is a woman aged 60-75 years with lung cancer.

The chain is built from TRBV21-1 and TRBJ1-5; TRBD1 was called by the table and not checked on the DNA. TRBV21-1 is annotated as a pseudogene. The CDR3 length is 17 residues. CDR3 DNA sequence: TGTGCCAGCACCCCGCCGGACAGGGGGCGCCCGGATCAGCCCCAGCATTTT. It specifies CASTPPDRGRPDQPQHF.

The chain is built from TRBV15 and TRBJ2-7; TRBD1 matches 8 bases. V shed 1 base, J shed 4 bases, and the junction held 3 bases outside the gene matches. CDR3 length: 14 amino acids. CDR1 is LNHNV and CDR2 is YYDKDF in the germline V gene (reference sequence). The DNA for the CDR3 is TGTGCCACCAGCAGAGCAGGGGGCTTTTACGAGCAGTACTTC. Amino acids: CATSRAGGFYEQYF.

The chain couples TRBV18 to TRBJ2-3; 8 bases agree with TRBD2. V lost 4 bases and J lost 5; bases outside the gene matches: 11. Germline lookup yields CDR1 KGHSH and CDR2 LQKENI. The CDR3 length is 16 residues. CDR3 in amino acids: CASSLRTSSRVDTQYF. CDR3 coding DNA: TGTGCCAGCTCACTACGGACTAGCTCGAGGGTAGATACGCAGTATTTT.

V and J are TRBV2 and TRBJ1-4, with 7 positions matching TRBD1. Trimming cost V 8 bases and J 4 bases; bases outside gene matches: 10. CDR1 SNHLY and CDR2 FYNNEI come from the germline V gene. There are 15 residues in the CDR3. Written as DNA, the CDR3 is TGTGCCAGCGGCTCGATGGGGACAGTTAATGAAAAACTGTTTTTT. Protein product: CASGSMGTVNEKLFF.

V is TRBV18 and J is TRBJ1-5; no definite D call. Looked up from germline, CDR1 is KGHSH and CDR2 is LQKENI. Deletions cut 5 bases from V and 3 bases from J, with 14 bases between. There are 15 residues in the CDR3. The CDR3 coding sequence is TGTGCCAGCTCAGTTTTTTCAGCCACCAATCAGCCCCAGCATTTT. Translating it yields CASSVFSATNQPQHF.

The rearrangement links TRBV5-1 to TRBJ1-4; 7 bases agree with TRBD1. V was pared by 4 bases and J by 5 bases, with 5 bases of the junction left unmatched. This CDR3 spans 14 amino acids. Germline assignment: CDR1 SGHRS and CDR2 YFSETQ. The CDR3 DNA reads as TGCGCCAGCAGCCGGGGACAGCAAAATGAAAAACTGTTTTTT. Protein product: CASSRGQQNEKLFF.

This chain uses TRBV28 with TRBJ2-7, with a weak D call TRBD1 (6 bases). V lost 6 bases and J lost 2, with 14 bases in between. Germline loops: CDR1 MDHEN, CDR2 SYDVKM. The CDR3 loop spans 14 amino acids. CDR3 sequence: CASSSPGQTYEQYF. The CDR3 region has the DNA TGTGCCAGCAGCTCTCCGGGACAAACCTACGAGCAGTACTTC.

The chain employs TRBV7-9 and TRBJ2-2; 10 bases align to TRBD2. The germline V gene encodes CDR1 SEHNR and CDR2 FQNEAQ (reference sequence). There are 16 residues in the CDR3. The V gene end was trimmed by 1 base and the J gene end by 1 base; junction bases not matched to a gene: 0. In nucleotides, the CDR3 is TGTGCCAGCAGCTTAGGACTAGCGGGGAACACCGGGGAGCTGTTTTTT. Protein product: CASSLGLAGNTGELFF.